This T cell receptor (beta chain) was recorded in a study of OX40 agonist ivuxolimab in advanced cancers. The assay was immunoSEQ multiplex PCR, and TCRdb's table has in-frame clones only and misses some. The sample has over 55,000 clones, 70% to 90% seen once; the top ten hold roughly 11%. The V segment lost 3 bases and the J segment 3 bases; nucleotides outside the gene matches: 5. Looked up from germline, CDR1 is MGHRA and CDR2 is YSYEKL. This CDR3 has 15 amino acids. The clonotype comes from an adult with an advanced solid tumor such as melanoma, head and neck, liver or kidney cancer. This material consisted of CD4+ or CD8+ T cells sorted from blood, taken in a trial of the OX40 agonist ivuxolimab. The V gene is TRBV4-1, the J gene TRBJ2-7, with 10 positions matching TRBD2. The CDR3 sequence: CASSQLAGGGYEQYF. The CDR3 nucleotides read TGCGCCAGCAGCCAGTTAGCGGGAGGTGGCTACGAGCAGTACTTC.